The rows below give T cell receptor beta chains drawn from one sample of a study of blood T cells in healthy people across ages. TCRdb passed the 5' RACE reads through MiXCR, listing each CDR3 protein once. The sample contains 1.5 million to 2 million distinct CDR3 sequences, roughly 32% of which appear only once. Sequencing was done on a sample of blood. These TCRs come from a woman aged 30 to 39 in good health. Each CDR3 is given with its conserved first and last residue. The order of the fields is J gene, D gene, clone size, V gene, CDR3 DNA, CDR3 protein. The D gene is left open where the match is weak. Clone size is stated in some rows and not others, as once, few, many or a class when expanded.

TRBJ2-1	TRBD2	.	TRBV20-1	TGCAGTGCAAGACCACTAGCGTCCAACTACAATGAGCAGTTCTTC	CSARPLASNYNEQFF
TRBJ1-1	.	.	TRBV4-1	TGCGCCAGCAGCCAAGAGGGCGGACACTCCCTTGGGGGCACTGAAGCTTTCTTT	CASSQEGGHSLGGTEAFF
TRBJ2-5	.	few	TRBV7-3	TGTGCCAGCAGCTCCCAACGGGAGACCCAGTACTTC	CASSSQRETQYF
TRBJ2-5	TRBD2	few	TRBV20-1	TGCAGTGCTAGCAGCGGGAGAACAGAGACCCAGTACTTC	CSASSGRTETQYF
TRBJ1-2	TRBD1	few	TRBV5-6	TGTGCCAGCCACCCAGAGACAGGGGCGGGCGGCTACACCTTC	CASHPETGAGGYTF
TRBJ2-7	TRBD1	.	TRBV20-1	TGCAGTGCTAGAGATTTGAAGGGGGCGTTGTACGAGCAGTACTTC	CSARDLKGALYEQYF
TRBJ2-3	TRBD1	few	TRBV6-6	TGTGCCAGCAGTTATATTCCCGGGACAGGGGTGGATACGCAGTATTTT	CASSYIPGTGVDTQYF
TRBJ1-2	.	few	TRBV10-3	TGTGCCATCAGGATGGGATCCTATGGCTACACCTTC	CAIRMGSYGYTF
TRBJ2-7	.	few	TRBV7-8	TGTGCCAGCAGCCCTGGCTCGGGACCGCTATACGAGCAGTACTTC	CASSPGSGPLYEQYF
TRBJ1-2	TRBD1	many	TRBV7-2	TGTGCCAGCAGCCCAAACCAACAGGGGACCTATGGCTACACCTTC	CASSPNQQGTYGYTF
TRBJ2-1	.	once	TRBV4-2	TGTGTCAGCAGCCAAGGTCAGGCTAGCTCCTACAATGAGCAGTTCTTC	CVSSQGQASSYNEQFF
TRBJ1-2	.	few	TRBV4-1	TGCGCCAGCAGCCAACAGACGGGCCTCCGAGGGGAGCGTGGCTACACCTTC	CASSQQTGLRGERGYTF
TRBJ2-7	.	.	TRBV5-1	TGCGCCAGCAGCTTTCGTCCCGAGCAGTACTTC	CASSFRPEQYF
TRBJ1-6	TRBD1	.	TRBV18	TGTGCCAGCGCCTCTTGGGACAGGGGATCACCCCTCCACTTT	CASASWDRGSPLHF
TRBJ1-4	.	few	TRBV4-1	TGCGCCAGCAGCCGGAGCTATGAAAAACTGTTTTTT	CASSRSYEKLFF
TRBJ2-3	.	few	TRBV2	TGTGCCAGCAGCCAACTCCCGGGGGCTGACACAGATACGCAGTATTTT	CASSQLPGADTDTQYF
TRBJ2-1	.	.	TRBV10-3	TGTGCCATCAGGCGGACGGATCCCTACAACGAGCAGTTCTTC	CAIRRTDPYNEQFF
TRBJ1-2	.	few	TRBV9	TGTGCCAGCAGCCCCCTCGCACCTGGCTACACCTTC	CASSPLAPGYTF
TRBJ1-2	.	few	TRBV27	TGTGCCAGCAGTCCTCTTGGGAGCTATGGCTACACCTTC	CASSPLGSYGYTF
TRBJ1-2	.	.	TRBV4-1	TGCGCCAGCAGCCACCTTGGGGTGGGGGACTACCATGGCTACACCTTC	CASSHLGVGDYHGYTF
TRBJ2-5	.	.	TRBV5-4	TGTGCCAGCAGTGGACAAGGGGGGGGCACGGAGACCCAGTACTTC	CASSGQGGGTETQYF
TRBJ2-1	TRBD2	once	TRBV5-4	TGTGCCAGCAGCTTCCATGGACTAGGCTCCTACAATGAGCAGTTCTTC	CASSFHGLGSYNEQFF
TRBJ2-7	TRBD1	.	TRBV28	TGTGCCAGCAGTAGACCCTCGGACAGGATTTCCTACGAGCAGTACTTC	CASSRPSDRISYEQYF
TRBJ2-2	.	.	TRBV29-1	TGCAGCGTTGATAACCCCGGGACCGGCGTCGCCGGGGAGCTGTTTTTT	CSVDNPGTGVAGELFF
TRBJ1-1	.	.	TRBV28	TGTGCCAGCAGTTTCAAGGGATTGGTTTTGGGCACTGAAGCTTTCTTT	CASSFKGLVLGTEAFF
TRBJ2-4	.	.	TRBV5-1	TGCGCCAGCAGCTTGGAATTCTCCGTTGGGCCTGACATTCAGTACTTC	CASSLEFSVGPDIQYF
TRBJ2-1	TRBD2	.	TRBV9	TGTGCCAGCAGCGTATTTAGCGGGAGAGGACTCTACAATGAGCAGTTCTTC	CASSVFSGRGLYNEQFF
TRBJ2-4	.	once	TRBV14	TGTGCCAGCAGCCAAGAAGGCGGTGCCAAAAACATTCAGTACTTC	CASSQEGGAKNIQYF
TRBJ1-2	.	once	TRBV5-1	TGCGCCAGCAGCTTGGGGCATCCAAGGAGCGGCGGCTACACCTTC	CASSLGHPRSGGYTF
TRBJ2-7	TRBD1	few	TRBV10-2	TGCGCCAGCAGTGACCCGACAGGGTTGTTCTACGAGCAGTACTTC	CASSDPTGLFYEQYF
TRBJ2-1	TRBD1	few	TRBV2	TGTGCCAGCAGTGAAGGCGGGACAGGGGACAATGAGCAGTTCTTC	CASSEGGTGDNEQFF
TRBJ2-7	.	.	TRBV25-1	TGTGCCAGCAGTGCCTATCTTTACGAGCAGTACTTC	CASSAYLYEQYF
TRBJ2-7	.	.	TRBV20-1	TGCAGTGCTAGAGTTGGGGAGTCAAAGGCCTCCGAGCAGTACTTC	CSARVGESKASEQYF
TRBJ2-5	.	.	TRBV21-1	TGTGCCAGCGGCCCCGGGGCGGAGACCCAGTACTTC	CASGPGAETQYF
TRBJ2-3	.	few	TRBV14	TGTGCCAGCAGCCAAGAGTTGGCAGGGGTATTCGGGACAGATACGCAGTATTTT	CASSQELAGVFGTDTQYF
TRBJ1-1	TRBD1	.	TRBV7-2	TGTGCCAGCAGCCCCGACAGGGCAGGGACTGAAGCTTTCTTT	CASSPDRAGTEAFF
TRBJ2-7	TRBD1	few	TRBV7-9	TGTGCCAGCAGCTTAGACAGGGGGCTAGTCGAGCAGTACTTC	CASSLDRGLVEQYF